This T cell receptor (beta chain) was observed in a study of multiple sclerosis patients with progressive multifocal leukoencephalopathy (dated by TCRdb to the late 2010s). General notes on the study: The controls were about five MS patients treated with natalizumab who did not develop PML and who were sampled longitudinally. Peripheral T and B cells were examined in MS patients who went on to develop PML (4 under natalizumab, 1 after alemtuzumab) as well as in treated patients who did not. Longitudinal follow-up was performed in two natalizumab-treated patients who later developed PML, from before therapy through 6 and 12 months to PML onset. The study aimed to detect JC virus-specific or public T-cell expansions arising at the time of PML onset.

Clipping removes 6 bases from V and 9 bases from J, with 17 as the unmatched junction base count. As encoded in the germline V gene (reference sequence), CDR1 is SGHAT while CDR2 is FQDESV. From the cysteine through the phenylalanine, the CDR3 covers 17 amino acids. Just the 51-base CDR3 DNA is kept, in frame starting at base 1. What the research found in general, with its limitations: Only PML patients had TRB clones above 0.5% frequency, but the clones expanded at PML onset were already present before and during natalizumab therapy. Analysis was restricted to peripheral blood, although for natalizumab-associated PML, cerebrospinal fluid or brain lymphocytes might be more informative. With only a small, descriptive cohort, it remained unclear whether the findings reflect JC virus infection or general immunocompromise. Less diverse TRB repertoires in most PML patients were suggested by lower normalized Shannon entropy, whereas values near 1 were observed in the natalizumab-treated controls. At the time PML developed, no common TRBV or TRBJ gene usage or preferential TRBV-TRBJ pairings were detected.

With respect to this clone: This receptor's antigen is unknown. The sample holds no much larger clone one base away, and base qualities are not on file.

The meaning of the sample's time point label: before natalizumab initiation. Interferon beta had previously been received by all listed patients, and all PML patients were female. Blood samples at T0 were collected prior to the first natalizumab infusion. Isolation of peripheral blood mononuclear cells was performed by Ficoll-Hypaque density gradient centrifugation. Amplification of TRB CDR3 regions from genomic DNA was performed at survey-level depth using the immunoSEQ two-step multiplex PCR. Each PCR was spiked with synthetic inline TR CDR3 controls spanning all V-J pairings to estimate template counts and remove amplification bias. Reads were processed so that amplification and sequencing bias were reduced, and quantification was performed against synthetic TR CDR3 analogs. For the original study's pipeline: Raw data were processed in ImmunoSEQ Analyzer, removing out-of-frame sequences and CDR3s with stop codons, and genes were named by IMGT nomenclature. Normalized Shannon entropy, defined as 1 minus Pielou's evenness, served as the summary measure of repertoire diversity. TRB sequences were treated as identical only when sharing V gene, J gene and CDR3. Public PML clonotypes were CDR3s shared by two or more PML-onset samples but absent earlier, in controls, and in public databases. Skylign with the observed count method was used to analyze CDR3 amino acid composition at each position. The clones in this table, taken by TCRdb from immuneACCESS, are in-frame only. Not every clone is retained; where verified, under half of the shortfall comes from an unresolved V gene, and the cause of the rest is unknown. D and trimming were read from the DNA, whereas the V and J calls and clone size are those reported in that table. For this sample there are 25,000 to 30,000 clones; approximately 90% appear just once. 1.1% of the sample belongs to the ten largest clones.

The receptor comes from a human donor with multiple sclerosis. The specimen sequenced was PBMCs. The chain is encoded by TRBV11-1 joined to TRBJ1-6, and 7 junction bases match TRBD1. The CDR3 protein sequence reads: CASRTYLTGVRGSPLHF. At the DNA level, the sequence is TGTGCCAGCAGAACTTACCTCACAGGGGTCAGGGGTTCACCCCTCCACTTT.